This T cell receptor beta chain was sequenced for a study of T cell responses to AZD1222 COVID-19 vaccine. The table came from immunoSEQ multiplex PCR; TCRdb's copy has only in-frame clones and leaves some out. The table lists roughly 100,000 clones, 90% of them singletons. Germline V lookup: CDR1 MGHRA, CDR2 YSYEKL. Trimming took 6 bases from V and 6 from J, leaving 25 bases between them. The CDR3 is 17 residues long. For this clone: Its antigen is not identified.

Study results and caveats: Of the AZD1222 recipients, only 5 or 6 were seropositive at baseline. The CD4 TCRs associated with vaccination extended across spike and predominated at 160-218 and 743-854.

The V gene is TRBV4-1, the J gene TRBJ2-3, with D maybe TRBD1 (5 bases). The origin of this receptor is an adult in good health. This sample comprised peripheral blood, obtained on day 0 of AZD1222 vaccination. The CDR3 loop is CASSQRQLRQFLDTQYF. The CDR3 bases are TGCGCCAGCAGTCAACGCCAGCTCCGACAGTTCTTGGATACGCAGTATTTT.